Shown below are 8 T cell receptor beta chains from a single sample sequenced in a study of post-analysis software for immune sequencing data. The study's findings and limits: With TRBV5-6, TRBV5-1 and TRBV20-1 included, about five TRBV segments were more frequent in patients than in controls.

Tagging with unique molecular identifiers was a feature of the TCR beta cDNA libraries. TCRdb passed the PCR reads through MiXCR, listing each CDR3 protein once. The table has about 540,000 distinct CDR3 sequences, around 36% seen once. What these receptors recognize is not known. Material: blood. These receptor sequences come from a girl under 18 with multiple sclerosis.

For the CDR3, the DNA is TGTGCCATCAAGGCCAGCTCTAGGAGCAATCAGCCCCAGCATTTT. Translation: CAIKASSRSNQPQHF. The chain carries TRBV10-3 and TRBJ1-5; D is ambiguous. Trimming removed 7 bases from V and 1 base from J, with 14 bases in between. CDR3 length: 15 amino acids. Germline CDR1 and CDR2: ENHRY and SYGVKD.

The CDR3 DNA reads as TGCGCCAGCAGCTCGGACAGCGTGGCGTACAATGAGCAGTTCTTC. Protein product: CASSSDSVAYNEQFF. The V and J genes are TRBV5-1 and TRBJ2-1; TRBD1 is a possible D gene (6 bases). Germline CDR1 is SGHRS and CDR2 is YFSETQ. This CDR3 has 15 residues. V dropped 3 bases and J dropped 4 bases, with 14 bases sitting between them.

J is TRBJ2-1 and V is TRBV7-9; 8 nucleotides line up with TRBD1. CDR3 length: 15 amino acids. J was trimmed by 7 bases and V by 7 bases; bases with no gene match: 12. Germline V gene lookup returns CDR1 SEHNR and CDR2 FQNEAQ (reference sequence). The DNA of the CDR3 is TGTGCCAGCACTCCCTTGGCAGGGGGCATGAATGAGCAGTTCTTC. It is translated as CASTPLAGGMNEQFF. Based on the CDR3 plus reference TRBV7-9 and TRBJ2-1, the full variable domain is DTGVSQNPRHKITKRGQNVTFRCDPISEHNRLYWYRQTLGQGPEFLTYFQNEAQLEKSRLLSDRFSAERPKGSFSTLEIQRTEQGDSAMYLCASTPLAGGMNEQFFGPGTRLTVL.

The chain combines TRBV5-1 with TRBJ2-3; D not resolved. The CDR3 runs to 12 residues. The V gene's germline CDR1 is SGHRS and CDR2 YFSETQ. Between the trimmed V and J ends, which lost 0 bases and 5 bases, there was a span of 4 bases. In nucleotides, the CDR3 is TGCGCCAGCAGCTTGGCAGAAGATACGCAGTATTTT. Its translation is CASSLAEDTQYF.

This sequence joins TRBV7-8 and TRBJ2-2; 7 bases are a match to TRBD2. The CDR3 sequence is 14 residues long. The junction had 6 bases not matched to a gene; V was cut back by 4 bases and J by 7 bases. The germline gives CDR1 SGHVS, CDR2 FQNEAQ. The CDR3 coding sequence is TGTGCCAGCAGCTCTAGCGGACCTCTCGGGGAGCTGTTTTTT. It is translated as CASSSSGPLGELFF.

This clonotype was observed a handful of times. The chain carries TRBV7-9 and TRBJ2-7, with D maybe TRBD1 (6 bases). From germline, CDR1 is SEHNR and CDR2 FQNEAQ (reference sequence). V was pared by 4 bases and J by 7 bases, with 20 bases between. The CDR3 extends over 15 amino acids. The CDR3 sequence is CASSSYQGKHGEQYF. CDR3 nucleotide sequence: TGTGCCAGCAGCTCATACCAGGGGAAGCACGGAGAGCAGTACTTC.

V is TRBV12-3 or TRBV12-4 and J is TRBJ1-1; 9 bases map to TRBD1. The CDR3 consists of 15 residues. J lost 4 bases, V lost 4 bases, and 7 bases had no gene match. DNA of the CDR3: TGTGCCAGCAGTTCCCCGGACAGGGGAATCACTGAAGCTTTCTTT. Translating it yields CASSSPDRGITEAFF.

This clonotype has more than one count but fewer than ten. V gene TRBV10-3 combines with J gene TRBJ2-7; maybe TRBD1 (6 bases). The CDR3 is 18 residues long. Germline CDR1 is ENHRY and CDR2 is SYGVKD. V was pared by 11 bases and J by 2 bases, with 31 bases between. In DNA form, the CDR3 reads TGTGCCGTCTATACCGGGACAAGGGGCAAAGGGTCACCCTACGAGCAGTACTTC. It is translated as CAVYTGTRGKGSPYEQYF.